The clone carrying this T cell receptor beta chain was recorded a few times. Its antigen is still unknown. This CDR3 has 13 residues. CDR1 LNHDA and CDR2 SQIVND come from the germline V gene (reference sequence). Trimming stripped 7 bases from V and 3 bases from J, with 12 bases between. The data derive from a study of PD-1 blockade in classical Hodgkin lymphoma. Overall study context: On a schedule of every 2 weeks, patients received nivolumab 3 mg/kg intravenously.

Time point: cycle 4 day 1 (C4D1), after 6 weeks of nivolumab. Relapses following autologous stem cell transplantation were seen in all patients, with brentuximab vedotin exposure varying. PBMCs, once thawed, yielded CD8+ T cells isolated by magnetic negative selection. Clones were sequenced by immunoSEQ multiplex PCR, and TCRdb holds only the in-frame ones, with some missing. Among 6,700 or so clones listed, 73% were seen once. Study observations and caveats: Diversity similar to that of newly diagnosed patients was seen at baseline in complete responders. TCR diversity at baseline was reported to be reduced in newly diagnosed patients relative to healthy donors. By cycle point C4D1, TCR diversity had risen significantly in CD4+ cells (but not CD8+ cells).

The receptor's source is a human donor with classical Hodgkin lymphoma. Specimen: CD8+ T cells from blood, collected before the fourth cycle of nivolumab. V is TRBV19 and J is TRBJ1-2; TRBD1 might be the D (6 bases). The CDR3, as DNA: TGTGCCAGTACCCGGGACATTTACTATGGCTACACCTTC. It specifies CASTRDIYYGYTF.